This T cell receptor (beta chain) was identified during a study of identical twins. This clonotype was seen only a few times. V trimming: 1 base; J trimming: 5 bases; junction bases outside the gene matches: 6. The germline V gene has CDR1 SGHTA and CDR2 FQGNSA. This CDR3 comprises 16 residues. TCRdb itself ran the 5' RACE reads through MiXCR, one entry per CDR3 protein. Of approximately 500,000 distinct CDR3 sequences detected, approximately 24% appear once; the ten largest clones hold roughly 3%. These records were also assigned to another study, of T cells expressing NK-cell markers.

V usage is TRBV7-2 and J usage is TRBJ2-5; 11 bases match TRBD2. The sequence was collected from a woman aged 18-29 years in good health. Specimen: CD4+ T cells sorted from blood. The CDR3 region is CASSLVGTSGSETQYF. The CDR3, as DNA: TGTGCCAGCAGCTTAGTGGGGACTAGCGGATCCGAGACCCAGTACTTC.